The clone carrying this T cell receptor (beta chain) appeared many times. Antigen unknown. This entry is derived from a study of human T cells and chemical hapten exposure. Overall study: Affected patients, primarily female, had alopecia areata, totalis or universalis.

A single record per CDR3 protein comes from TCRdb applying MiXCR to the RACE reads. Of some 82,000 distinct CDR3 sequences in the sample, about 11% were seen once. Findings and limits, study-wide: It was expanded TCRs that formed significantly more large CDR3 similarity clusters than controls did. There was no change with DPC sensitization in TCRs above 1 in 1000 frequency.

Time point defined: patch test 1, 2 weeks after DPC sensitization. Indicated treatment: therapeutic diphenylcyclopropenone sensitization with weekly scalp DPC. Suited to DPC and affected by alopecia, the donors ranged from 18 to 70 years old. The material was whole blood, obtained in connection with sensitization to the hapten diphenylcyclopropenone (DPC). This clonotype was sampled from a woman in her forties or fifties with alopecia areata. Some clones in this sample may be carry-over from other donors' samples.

The CDR3: CASSLAGWNTEAFF. Here the CDR3 DNA reads TGTGCCAGCAGCTTAGCAGGGTGGAACACTGAAGCTTTCTTT. This rearrangement joins TRBV11-2 to TRBJ1-1, with D tentatively TRBD1 (5 bases). V was shortened by 1 base and J by 1 base, with 7 bases between the two germline ends. CDR1 SGHAT and CDR2 FQNNGV come from the germline V gene. This CDR3 contains 14 residues.